A single sample is the source of the 4 T cell receptor beta chains below, sequenced in a study of blood T cell repertoires in COVID-19. Measured with immunoSEQ multiplex PCR; TCRdb has only the in-frame clones, and not every one. The sample holds about 150,000 clones, around 89% seen once. The sample taken for sequencing was peripheral blood. The receptors shown here come from a man between 60 and 70 years old with active or convalescent COVID-19.

V and J are TRBV7-3 and TRBJ2-3, with a tentative D call TRBD2 (5 bases). The CDR3 loop spans 17 amino acids. Trimming cost V 4 bases and J 0 bases, with 17 bases left between them. In germline, CDR1 is SGHTA, CDR2 FQGTGA. The CDR3 DNA sequence: TGTGCCAGCAGCTCCCCACCCGAGGGTCTCAGCACAGATACGCAGTATTTT. Translating it yields CASSSPPEGLSTDTQYF.

The chain recombines TRBV4-2 with TRBJ2-1; 11 bases agree with TRBD2. Trimming at V came to 5 bases and at J to 0 bases, leaving 6 bases not matched to a gene. The germline CDR1 and CDR2 sequences are LGHNA and YNFKEQ. CDR3 length: 17 amino acids. The CDR3: CASSSGLAGSSYNEQFF. Here the CDR3 DNA reads TGTGCCAGCAGCTCTGGACTAGCGGGCAGCTCCTACAATGAGCAGTTCTTC.

The chain recombines TRBV5-1 with TRBJ1-4, with 7 bases lining up with TRBD1. This CDR3 spans 20 amino acids. CDR1 is SGHRS, CDR2 YFSETQ, per germline. Trimming cost V 0 bases and J 0 bases; bases outside gene matches: 14. The CDR3: CASSLGVTGPRLATNEKLFF. The DNA for the CDR3 is TGCGCCAGCAGCTTGGGGGTGACAGGGCCCCGTTTGGCAACTAATGAAAAACTGTTTTTT.

V and J are TRBV11-2 and TRBJ2-2; D is perhaps TRBD1 (6 bases). V lost 3 bases and J 2 bases, leaving 13 bases between the germline ends. CDR3 length equals 16 residues. Germline CDR1 is SGHAT and CDR2 is FQNNGV. The CDR3 reads CASSLSTGTNTGELFF. The CDR3 bases are TGTGCCAGCAGCTTGTCGACAGGAACCAACACCGGGGAGCTGTTTTTT. Looking up the rest from reference TRBV11-2 and TRBJ2-2 gives the full variable domain: EAGVAQSPRYKIIEKRQSVAFWCNPISGHATLYWYQQILGQGPKLLIQFQNNGVVDDSQLPKDRFSAERLKGVDSTLKIQPAKLEDSAVYLCASSLSTGTNTGELFFGEGSRLTVL.